One and the same sample provided the 22 T cell receptor beta chains below, sequenced in a study of beta chain features in type 1 diabetes. The investigators reverse transcribed all of the isolated RNA, so they sequenced expressed TCRB transcripts. TCRdb keeps only in-frame clones here, not all; method: immunoSEQ multiplex PCR. The repertoire holds about 140,000 clones, with 6.9% as singletons. The source material was central memory CD4+ T cells from blood. These receptors came from a woman aged 25 to 45 in good health.

This clone appeared many times. This chain uses TRBV7-2 with TRBJ2-5, with a tentative D call TRBD2 (5 bases). Trimming pared 5 bases from V and 7 bases from J, leaving 23 bases between. The CDR3 covers 16 residues. Germline-derived CDR1 and CDR2 are SGHTA and FQGNSA. In DNA form, the CDR3 reads TGTGCCAGCAGCCCTAGCTACAGTGCCGCCTGGGGGACCCAGTACTTC. Its translation: CASSPSYSAAWGTQYF.

J is TRBJ1-3 and V is TRBV5-6, with a weak D call TRBD1 (6 bases). V was clipped by 0 bases and J by 8 bases, with 12 bases between them. The CDR3 consists of 14 residues. From germline, CDR1 is SGHDT and CDR2 YYEEEE. DNA for the CDR3: TGTGCCAGCAGCTTGGACAGGGAAAGGGACACCATATATTTT. As protein: CASSLDRERDTIYF.

This chain joins TRBV1 and TRBJ1-5; TRBD1 is the table's D call and was not checked against the DNA. TRBV1 is tagged as a pseudogene. The length of the CDR3 is 18 residues. Written as DNA, the CDR3 is TGCACCAGCAGCCAAGATAGGACAGGGAAGGTTAGCAATCAGCCCCAGCATTTT. Its translation: CTSSQDRTGKVSNQPQHF.

This chain links TRBV18 with TRBJ1-2; 12 bases are a match to TRBD1. This CDR3 spans 15 amino acids. J lost 4 bases, V lost 3 bases, and 3 bases had no gene match. Germline-derived CDR1 and CDR2 are KGHSH and LQKENI. CDR3 DNA: TGTGCCAGCTCACCTGGGACAGGGGGCCTCTATGGCTACACCTTC. Its translation: CASSPGTGGLYGYTF.

This chain links TRBV28 with TRBJ2-7; D not certain. The ends were cut back, 8 bases at V and 2 bases at J, with 7 bases in the middle. The CDR3 runs to 11 residues. Germline V gene lookup returns CDR1 MDHEN and CDR2 SYDVKM. The CDR3 nucleotides read TGTGCCAGCGGGCAGCCCTACGAGCAGTACTTC. Protein product: CASGQPYEQYF.

The V and J genes are TRBV2 and TRBJ1-1, with D unresolved. In germline, CDR1 is SNHLY, CDR2 FYNNEI. The V gene lost 3 bases and the J gene lost 0 bases, with 11 bases spanning the gap. There are 15 residues in the CDR3. CDR3 loop: CASSDSELMNTEAFF. Here the CDR3 DNA reads TGTGCCAGCAGTGATTCCGAGTTAATGAACACTGAAGCTTTCTTT.

The chain is built from TRBV7-8 and TRBJ2-1; 9 bases fit TRBD2. This CDR3 is built from 14 residues. Germline V CDR1 and CDR2: SGHVS, FQNEAQ. With 5 bases clipped from V and 4 bases from J, the junction kept 3 bases outside the gene matches. CDR3 nucleotide sequence: TGTGCCAGCAGCATGAGCGGGAGGTACAATGAGCAGTTCTTC. This codes for CASSMSGRYNEQFF.

This clone was recorded many times. The rearrangement uses TRBV7-9 and TRBJ1-1; 8 bases are shared with TRBD1. V shed 5 bases and J 5 bases; nucleotides not matched to a gene: 10. The CDR3 length is 15 residues. Per the germline V gene, CDR1 is SEHNR and CDR2 is FQNEAQ (reference sequence). CDR3 bases: TGTGCCAGCAGCCCGAACGGACAGGGAAGGACTGAAGCTTTCTTT. This sequence encodes CASSPNGQGRTEAFF.

The rearrangement joins TRBV6-5 to TRBJ1-5; TRBD1 matches at 8 bases. J gave up 0 bases and V 11 bases, and 9 bases lay outside the gene matches. Germline V gene lookup returns CDR1 MNHEY and CDR2 SVGAGI. CDR3 length equals 15 residues. DNA of the CDR3: TGTGCCTGCCGTCTGACAGGGGATAGCAATCAGCCCCAGCATTTT. Translating it yields CACRLTGDSNQPQHF.

The rearrangement joins TRBV6-1 to TRBJ1-2; 12 nucleotides line up with TRBD1. The germline V gene has CDR1 MNHNS and CDR2 SASEGT. CDR3 length: 15 residues. The V segment lost 5 bases and the J segment 6 bases; nucleotides outside the gene matches: 7. The CDR3 sequence: CASSLGTGGVDGYTF. CDR3 in DNA: TGTGCCAGCAGTTTGGGGACAGGGGGCGTGGATGGCTACACCTTC.

This chain connects TRBV9 to TRBJ2-3; the match to TRBD1 covers 8 bases. Germline V gene sequence: CDR1 SGDLS, CDR2 YYNGEE. J gave up 1 base and V 4 bases, and 5 bases lay outside the gene matches. This CDR3 contains 15 residues. The CDR3 region has the DNA TGTGCCAGCAGCCCCAGGACAGGGCGCACAGATACGCAGTATTTT. Translated, it gives CASSPRTGRTDTQYF.

J is TRBJ2-7 and V is TRBV27; 11 bases match TRBD2. The junction had 3 bases not matched to a gene; V was cut back by 3 bases and J by 2 bases. Germline CDR1 and CDR2: MNHEY and SMNVEV (reference sequence). This CDR3 contains 15 residues. DNA of the CDR3: TGTGCCAGCAGTTTTAGCGGGAGGGCCACCTACGAGCAGTACTTC. Residues: CASSFSGRATYEQYF.

This clone was picked up a small number of times. J is TRBJ1-3 and V is TRBV16; unclear D gene. There are 15 residues in the CDR3. V shed 2 bases and J shed 2 bases, with 10 bases lying between them. Germline CDR1 is KGHSY and CDR2 is FQNENV. CDR3 region: CASSQISGAGNTIYF. As DNA, the CDR3 is TGTGCCAGCAGCCAAATTTCCGGGGCTGGAAACACCATATATTTT.

This clone was detected a few times. V is TRBV9 and J is TRBJ2-1; tentative D call: TRBD2 (6 bases). The length of the CDR3 is 15 residues. The germline V gene has CDR1 SGDLS and CDR2 YYNGEE. Trimming removed 3 bases from V and 4 bases from J, with 14 bases in between. The DNA for the CDR3 is TGTGCCAGCAGCGGGGACTCCGGCAGATACAATGAGCAGTTCTTC. As protein: CASSGDSGRYNEQFF.

This clone was detected many times. The genes are TRBV5-1 and TRBJ2-3, with 9 bases that match TRBD2. The CDR3 has 14 residues. J lost 4 bases, V lost 4 bases, and 4 bases had no gene match. Germline loops: CDR1 SGHRS, CDR2 YFSETQ. CDR3 nucleotides: TGCGCCAGCAGCCCGGGACTAGCATCAGATACGCAGTATTTT. Its protein product is CASSPGLASDTQYF.

The V call is TRBV18, the J call TRBJ2-7; 9 positions match TRBD2. The germline CDR1 and CDR2 sequences are KGHSH and LQKENI. The junction had 10 bases not matched to a gene; V was cut back by 2 bases and J by 2 bases. This CDR3 spans 17 amino acids. This CDR3 is CASSPMDSGSGAYEQYF. CDR3 nucleotides: TGTGCCAGCTCACCAATGGATAGCGGGAGTGGGGCCTACGAGCAGTACTTC.

The sample holds a few counts of this clone. The chain joins TRBV10-2 to TRBJ1-5, with 8 bases identical to TRBD1. Losses at the gene ends were 4 bases for V and 7 bases for J; bases not matched to a gene: 6. This CDR3 spans 14 amino acids. Germline CDR1 and CDR2: WSHSY and SAAADI. CDR3 amino acids: CASSVDRDGQPQHF. The CDR3 DNA is TGCGCCAGCAGTGTGGACAGGGACGGACAGCCCCAGCATTTT.

The rearrangement uses TRBV5-1 and TRBJ1-4; 7 bases are a match to TRBD1. V shed 3 bases and J 13 bases; nucleotides not matched to a gene: 9. The germline V gene has CDR1 SGHRS and CDR2 YFSETQ. The CDR3 is 13 residues long. As DNA, the CDR3 is TGCGCCAGCAGCTGGGAACAGGGGATCGGACTGTTTTTT. Amino acids: CASSWEQGIGLFF.

This clone was observed a handful of times. The chain joins TRBV20-1 to TRBJ2-7; tentatively, D is TRBD2 (6 bases). The CDR3 loop spans 11 amino acids. Trimming removed 5 bases at V and 3 bases at J, with 8 bases between. CDR1 DFQATT and CDR2 SNEGSKA come from the germline V gene (reference sequence). CDR3 region: CSAHGSYEQYF. In nucleotides, the CDR3 is TGCAGTGCTCACGGGAGCTACGAGCAGTACTTC.

The V gene is TRBV5-1, the J gene TRBJ1-2, with D perhaps TRBD1 (6 bases). The CDR3 extends over 14 amino acids. The germline V gene encodes CDR1 SGHRS and CDR2 YFSETQ. Trimming stripped 4 bases from V and 3 bases from J, with 13 bases between. The CDR3 nucleotides read TGCGCCAGCAGCCTAGGGACATCCGACTATGGCTACACCTTC. Its translation is CASSLGTSDYGYTF.

The chain has TRBV5-1 and TRBJ2-3; D may be TRBD1 (6 bases). Germline lookup yields CDR1 SGHRS and CDR2 YFSETQ. The germline V and J ends were trimmed by 6 bases and 0 bases, with 11 bases remaining between them. The CDR3 runs to 14 residues. The CDR3, as DNA: TGCGCCAGCAAACCACAGGGCAGCACAGATACGCAGTATTTT. Its translation is CASKPQGSTDTQYF.

The table lists this clone with a few counts. This rearrangement joins TRBV27 to TRBJ2-1, with D perhaps TRBD2 (6 bases). The germline gives CDR1 MNHEY, CDR2 SMNVEV (reference sequence). The CDR3 consists of 14 residues. The V and J ends lost 5 bases and 2 bases respectively, with 10 bases between them. The DNA of the CDR3 is TGTGCCAGCAGTGCGGGGCAGGCCTACAATGAGCAGTTCTTC. Its protein product is CASSAGQAYNEQFF.